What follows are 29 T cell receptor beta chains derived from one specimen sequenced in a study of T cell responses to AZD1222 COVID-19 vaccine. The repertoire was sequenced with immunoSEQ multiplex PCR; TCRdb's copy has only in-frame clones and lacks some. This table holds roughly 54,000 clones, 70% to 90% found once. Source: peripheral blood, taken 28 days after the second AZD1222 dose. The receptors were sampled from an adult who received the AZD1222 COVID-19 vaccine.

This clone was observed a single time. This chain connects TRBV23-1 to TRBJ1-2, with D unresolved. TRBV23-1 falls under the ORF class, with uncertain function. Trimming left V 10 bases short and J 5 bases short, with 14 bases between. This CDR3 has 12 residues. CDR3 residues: CATPMGTYGYTF. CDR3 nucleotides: TGCGCCACTCCAATGGGCACTTATGGCTACACCTTC.

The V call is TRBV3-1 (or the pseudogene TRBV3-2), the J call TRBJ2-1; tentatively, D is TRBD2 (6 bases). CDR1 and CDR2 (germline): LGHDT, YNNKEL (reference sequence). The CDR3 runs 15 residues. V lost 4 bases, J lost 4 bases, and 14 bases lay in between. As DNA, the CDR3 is TGTGCCAGCAGCCCAAGACTAGAGAAGTACAATGAGCAGTTCTTC. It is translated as CASSPRLEKYNEQFF.

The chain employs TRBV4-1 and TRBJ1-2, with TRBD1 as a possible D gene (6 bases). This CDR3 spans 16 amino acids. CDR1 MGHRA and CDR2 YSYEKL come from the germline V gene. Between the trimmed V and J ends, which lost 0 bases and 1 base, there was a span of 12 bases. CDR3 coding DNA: TGCGCCAGCAGCCAAGAAGGGGGATCGGGTAACTATGGCTACACCTTC. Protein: CASSQEGGSGNYGYTF.

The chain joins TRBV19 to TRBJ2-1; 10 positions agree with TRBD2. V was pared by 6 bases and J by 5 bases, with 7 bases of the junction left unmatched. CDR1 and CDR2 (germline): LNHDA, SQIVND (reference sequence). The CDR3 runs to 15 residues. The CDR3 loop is CASRELAGAHNEQFF. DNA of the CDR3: TGTGCCAGTAGAGAGCTAGCGGGAGCTCACAATGAGCAGTTCTTC.

The CDR3 sequence: CASSRVSGGSYEQYF. The DNA of the CDR3 is TGTGCCAGTAGTAGGGTTAGCGGTGGCTCCTACGAGCAGTACTTC. The chain uses TRBV19 and TRBJ2-7; possible D gene TRBD2, 6 bases. V lost 4 bases and J 0 bases, leaving 13 bases between the germline ends. Germline CDR1 is LNHDA and CDR2 is SQIVND (reference sequence). The CDR3 contains 15 residues.

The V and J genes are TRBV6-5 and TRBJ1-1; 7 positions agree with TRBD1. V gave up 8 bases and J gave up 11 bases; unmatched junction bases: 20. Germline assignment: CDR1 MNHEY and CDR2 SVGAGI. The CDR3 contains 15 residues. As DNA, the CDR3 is TGTGCCAGCTCCCCACACGGCGAGGGGACAGTTAGGGCTTTCTTT. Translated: CASSPHGEGTVRAFF.

The CDR3 nucleotides read TGTGCCACTACTACCGGCTCCGGAAACACCATATATTTT. This codes for CATTTGSGNTIYF. This chain uses TRBV15 with TRBJ1-3; no definite D call. This CDR3 is 13 amino acids long. Trimming removed 9 bases at V and 4 bases at J, with 13 bases between. Germline CDR1 reads LNHNV; CDR2 reads YYDKDF (reference sequence).

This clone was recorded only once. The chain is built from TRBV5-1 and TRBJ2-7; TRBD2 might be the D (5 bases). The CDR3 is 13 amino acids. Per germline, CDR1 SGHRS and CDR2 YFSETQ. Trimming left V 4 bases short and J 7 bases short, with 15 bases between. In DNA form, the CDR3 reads TGCGCCAGCAGCCCGGACCCGGAGCGGGAGCAGTACTTC. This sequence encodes CASSPDPEREQYF.

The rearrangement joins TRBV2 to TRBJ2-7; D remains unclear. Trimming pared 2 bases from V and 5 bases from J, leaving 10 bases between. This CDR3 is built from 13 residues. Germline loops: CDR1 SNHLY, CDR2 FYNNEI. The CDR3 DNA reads TGTGCCAGCAGTGAATATCGCGGCGACGAGCAGTACTTC. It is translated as CASSEYRGDEQYF.

The CDR3 here is CASSRDYEQYF. Written as DNA, the CDR3 is TGTGCCAGCAGCCGGGACTACGAGCAGTACTTC. This chain connects TRBV7-2 to TRBJ2-7; tentative D call: TRBD2 (5 bases). The V gene's germline CDR1 is SGHTA and CDR2 FQGNSA. This CDR3 region has 11 residues. V lost 5 bases and J 3 bases, leaving 5 bases between the germline ends. Drawing the rest from reference TRBV7-2 and TRBJ2-7, the complete variable domain is GAGVSQSPSNKVTEKGKDVELRCDPISGHTALYWYRQSLGQGLEFLIYFQGNSAPDKSGLPSDRFSAERTGGSVSTLTIQRTQQEDSAVYLCASSRDYEQYFGPGTRLTVT.

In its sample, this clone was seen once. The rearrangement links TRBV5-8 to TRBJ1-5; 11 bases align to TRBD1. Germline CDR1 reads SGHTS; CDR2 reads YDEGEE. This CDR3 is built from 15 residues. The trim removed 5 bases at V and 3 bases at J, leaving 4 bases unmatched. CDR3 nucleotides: TGTGCCAGCAGGGGACAGGGGGTACCCAATCAGCCCCAGCATTTT. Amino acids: CASRGQGVPNQPQHF.

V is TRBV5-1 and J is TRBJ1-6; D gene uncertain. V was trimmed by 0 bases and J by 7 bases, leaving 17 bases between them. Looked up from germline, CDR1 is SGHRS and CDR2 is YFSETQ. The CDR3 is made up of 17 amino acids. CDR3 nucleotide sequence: TGCGCCAGCAGCTTGGCGGGAAGACAAGGCGGGAATTCACCCCTCCACTTT. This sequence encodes CASSLAGRQGGNSPLHF. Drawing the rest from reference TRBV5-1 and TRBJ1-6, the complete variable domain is KAGVTQTPRYLIKTRGQQVTLSCSPISGHRSVSWYQQTPGQGLQFLFEYFSETQRNKGNFPGRFSGRQFSNSRSEMNVSTLELGDSALYLCASSLAGRQGGNSPLHFGNGTRLTVT.

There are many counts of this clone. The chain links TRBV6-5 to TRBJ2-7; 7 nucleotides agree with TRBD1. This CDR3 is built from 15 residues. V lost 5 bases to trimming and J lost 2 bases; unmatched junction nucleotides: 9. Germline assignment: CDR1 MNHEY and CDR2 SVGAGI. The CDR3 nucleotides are TGTGCCAGCAGTACTGAGGGGGACAGAGCCTACGAGCAGTACTTC. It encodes CASSTEGDRAYEQYF.

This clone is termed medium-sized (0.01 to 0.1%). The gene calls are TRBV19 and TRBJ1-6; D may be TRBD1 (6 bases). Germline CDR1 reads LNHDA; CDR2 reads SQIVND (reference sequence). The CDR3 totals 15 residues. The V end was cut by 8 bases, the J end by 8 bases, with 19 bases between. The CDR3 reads CASGIVPGEYSPLHF. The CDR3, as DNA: TGTGCCAGTGGAATAGTCCCAGGGGAGTATTCACCCCTCCACTTT.

The CDR3 loop reads CASSYGPPGAYEQYF. The CDR3 DNA is TGTGCCAGCAGTTACGGTCCTCCGGGCGCTTACGAGCAGTACTTC. This chain connects TRBV6-5 to TRBJ2-7; D gene unclear. The CDR3 is 15 residues long. Germline V lookup: CDR1 MNHEY, CDR2 SVGAGI. V was trimmed by 2 bases and J by 4 bases, leaving 15 bases between them.

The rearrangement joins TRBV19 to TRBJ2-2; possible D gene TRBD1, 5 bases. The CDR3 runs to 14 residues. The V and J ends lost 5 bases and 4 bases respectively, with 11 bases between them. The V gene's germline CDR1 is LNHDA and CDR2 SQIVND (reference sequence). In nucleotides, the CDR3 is TGTGCCAGTAGTTCCCAGGGTGGCACCGGGGAGCTGTTTTTT. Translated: CASSSQGGTGELFF.

The CDR3 DNA reads TGCAGCCCCTTACGCCCTAGGACAGCAACTAATGAAAAACTGTTTTTT. Its translation is CSPLRPRTATNEKLFF. The V call is TRBV29-1, the J call TRBJ1-4, with D possibly TRBD1 on 6 matching bases. In germline, CDR1 is SQVTM, CDR2 ANQGSEA. This CDR3 has 16 amino acids. Trimming stripped 8 bases from V and 0 bases from J, with 19 bases between.

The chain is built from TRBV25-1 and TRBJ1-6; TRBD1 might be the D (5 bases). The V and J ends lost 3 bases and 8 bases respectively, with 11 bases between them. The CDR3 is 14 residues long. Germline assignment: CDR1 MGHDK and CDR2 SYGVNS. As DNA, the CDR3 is TGTGCCAGCAGTGACCGGGGCCGGGATTCACCCCTCCACTTT. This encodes CASSDRGRDSPLHF.

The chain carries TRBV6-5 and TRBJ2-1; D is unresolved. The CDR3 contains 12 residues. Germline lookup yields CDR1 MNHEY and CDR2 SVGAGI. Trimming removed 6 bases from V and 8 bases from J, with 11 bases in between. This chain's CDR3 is CASSHLSDEQFF. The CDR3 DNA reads TGTGCCAGCAGCCACCTTTCCGATGAGCAGTTCTTC.

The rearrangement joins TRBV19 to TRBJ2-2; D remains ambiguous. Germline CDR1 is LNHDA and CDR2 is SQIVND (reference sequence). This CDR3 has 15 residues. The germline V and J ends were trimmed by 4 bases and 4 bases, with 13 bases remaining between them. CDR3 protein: CASSTADRFTGELFF. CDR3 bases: TGTGCCAGTAGTACTGCGGACCGCTTCACCGGGGAGCTGTTTTTT.

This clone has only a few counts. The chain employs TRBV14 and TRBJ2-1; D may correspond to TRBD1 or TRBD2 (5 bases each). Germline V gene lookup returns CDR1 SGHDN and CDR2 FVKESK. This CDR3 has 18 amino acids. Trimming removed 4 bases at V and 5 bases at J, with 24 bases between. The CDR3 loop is CASSRDGGLIQVDNEQFF. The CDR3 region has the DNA TGTGCCAGCAGCCGGGACGGTGGCCTAATTCAGGTGGACAATGAGCAGTTCTTC.

CDR3 in DNA: TGTGCCAGCAGTTACCAGGACAGGGCAAATCAGCCCCAGCATTTT. Translation: CASSYQDRANQPQHF. The chain employs TRBV6-6 and TRBJ1-5; 8 bases fit TRBD1. This CDR3 region has 15 residues. Germline assignment: CDR1 MNHNY and CDR2 SVGAGI (reference sequence). V trimming: 2 bases; J trimming: 4 bases; junction bases outside the gene matches: 4.

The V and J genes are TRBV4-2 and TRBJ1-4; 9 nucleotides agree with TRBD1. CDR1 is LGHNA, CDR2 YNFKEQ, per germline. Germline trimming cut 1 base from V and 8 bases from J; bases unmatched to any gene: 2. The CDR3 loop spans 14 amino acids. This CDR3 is CASSQGQGGEKLFF. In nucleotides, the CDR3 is TGTGCCAGCAGCCAAGGACAGGGGGGCGAAAAACTGTTTTTT.

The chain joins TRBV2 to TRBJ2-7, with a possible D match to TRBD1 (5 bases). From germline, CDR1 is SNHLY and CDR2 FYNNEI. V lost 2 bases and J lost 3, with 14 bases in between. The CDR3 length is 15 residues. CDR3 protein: CASSESWKGFYEQYF. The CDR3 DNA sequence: TGTGCCAGCAGTGAAAGCTGGAAGGGGTTCTACGAGCAGTACTTC.

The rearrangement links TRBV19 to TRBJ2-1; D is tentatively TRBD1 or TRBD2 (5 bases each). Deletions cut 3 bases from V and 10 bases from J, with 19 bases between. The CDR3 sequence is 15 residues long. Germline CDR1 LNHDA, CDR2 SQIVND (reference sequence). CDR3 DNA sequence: TGTGCCAGTAGTATCGGGTTGTTGACCGGGGACGAGCAGTTCTTC. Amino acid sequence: CASSIGLLTGDEQFF.

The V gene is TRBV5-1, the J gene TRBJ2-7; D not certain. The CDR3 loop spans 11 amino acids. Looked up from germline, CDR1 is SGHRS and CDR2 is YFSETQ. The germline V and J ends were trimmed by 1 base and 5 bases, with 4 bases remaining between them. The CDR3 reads CASSLKNEQYF. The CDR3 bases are TGCGCCAGCAGCTTGAAAAACGAGCAGTACTTC.

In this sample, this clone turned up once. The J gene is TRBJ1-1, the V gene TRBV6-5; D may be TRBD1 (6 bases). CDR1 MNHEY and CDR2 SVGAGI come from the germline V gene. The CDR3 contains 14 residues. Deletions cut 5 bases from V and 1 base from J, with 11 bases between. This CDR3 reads CASSLTGSNTEAFF. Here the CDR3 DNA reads TGTGCCAGCAGTCTGACAGGTTCGAACACTGAAGCTTTCTTT.

Here the CDR3 reads CASSRTGFYGYTF. CDR3 coding DNA: TGTGCCAGCAGTCGTACAGGGTTCTATGGCTACACCTTC. The V gene is TRBV3-1 (or the pseudogene TRBV3-2), the J gene TRBJ1-2; weak D call: TRBD1 (6 bases). CDR1 is LGHDT and CDR2 is YNNKEL in the germline V gene (reference sequence). The ends were cut back, 6 bases at V and 4 bases at J, with 12 bases in the middle. This CDR3 comprises 13 residues.

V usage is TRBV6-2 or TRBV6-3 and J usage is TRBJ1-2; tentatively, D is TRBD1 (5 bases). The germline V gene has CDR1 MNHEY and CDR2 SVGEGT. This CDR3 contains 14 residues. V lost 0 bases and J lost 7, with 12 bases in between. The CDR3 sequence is CASSYSSGNRGYTF. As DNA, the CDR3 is TGTGCCAGCAGTTACTCGTCAGGGAACCGTGGCTACACCTTC.